The entry below gives a single T cell receptor (beta chain) sequence along with its context. Assay: immunoSEQ multiplex PCR; the TCRdb copy retains only in-frame clones and omits some. The table lists under 35,000 clones, over 80% of them singletons. The record originates from a study of blood T cell repertoires in COVID-19. The CDR3 loop spans 13 amino acids. Trimming shortened V by 1 base and J by 7 bases, and 10 bases separated the two germline ends. This receptor was identified in a man in his sixties with active COVID-19. The rearrangement uses TRBV12-3 or TRBV12-4 and TRBJ2-5; weak D call: TRBD1 (5 bases). Sequences were obtained from peripheral blood. CDR3: CASSLGQGGTQYF. The CDR3 bases are TGTGCCAGCAGTTTAGGGCAGGGTGGGACCCAGTACTTC.